The 20 T cell receptor beta chains given below trace back to one sample, sequenced in a study of T cells in localized non-small cell lung cancer. Produced via immunoSEQ multiplex PCR; TCRdb's table is partial and in-frame only. Of 15,000 to 20,000 clones detected, approximately 90% appear once; the ten largest clones hold under 35%. The source was peripheral blood, collected before any cancer treatment. The receptors originated from a female donor of 60 years or more with stage III squamous cell lung carcinoma.

V usage is TRBV5-4 and J usage is TRBJ2-5; 9 nucleotides line up with TRBD2. The V segment lost 0 bases and the J segment 5 bases; nucleotides outside the gene matches: 8. CDR1 and CDR2 (germline): SGHNT, YYREEE (reference sequence). This CDR3 contains 16 residues. CDR3 sequence: CASSLDGGGAWETQYF. CDR3 DNA sequence: TGTGCCAGCAGCTTGGATGGCGGGGGGGCCTGGGAGACCCAGTACTTC.

The rearrangement joins TRBV5-1 to TRBJ2-7; 9 nucleotides agree with TRBD1. Germline CDR1 is SGHRS and CDR2 is YFSETQ. The CDR3 extends over 14 amino acids. Losses at the gene ends were 6 bases for V and 0 bases for J; bases not matched to a gene: 4. The CDR3 nucleotides read TGCGCCAGCAAAGGGACAGGGAGCTCCTACGAGCAGTACTTC. The encoded protein is CASKGTGSSYEQYF.

The chain recombines TRBV4-1 with TRBJ2-6; 8 bases align to TRBD1. The V and J ends lost 7 bases and 3 bases, in that order; junction bases with no gene match: 8. The CDR3 length is 16 residues. CDR1 and CDR2 (germline): MGHRA, YSYEKL. The CDR3 DNA is TGCGCCAGCACCCCAGGGGGCGTCTATGGGGCCAACGTCCTGACTTTC. It encodes CASTPGGVYGANVLTF.

The chain is built from TRBV15 and TRBJ1-3; 7 bases map to TRBD1. The ends lost 2 bases at V and 6 bases at J; junction bases unmatched: 4. Germline CDR1 reads LNHNV; CDR2 reads YYDKDF (reference sequence). This CDR3 has 14 amino acids. The DNA for the CDR3 is TGTGCCACCAGCAGATCAGGGACAGAAAACACCATATATTTT. Its translation is CATSRSGTENTIYF.

This chain uses TRBV19 with TRBJ2-5, with D possibly matching TRBD2 (6 bases). Germline V gene lookup returns CDR1 LNHDA and CDR2 SQIVND (reference sequence). Trimming stripped 4 bases from V and 2 bases from J, with 14 bases between. The CDR3 loop spans 15 amino acids. The CDR3 here is CASSKGGSGQETQYF. The CDR3, as DNA: TGTGCCAGTAGTAAGGGTGGTAGCGGACAAGAGACCCAGTACTTC.

This chain connects TRBV30 to TRBJ2-2; tentative D call: TRBD1 (5 bases). Trimming removed 2 bases from V and 1 base from J, with 8 bases in between. The germline CDR1 and CDR2 sequences are GTSNPN and SVGIG (reference sequence). The CDR3 is 14 amino acids. The CDR3 coding sequence is TGTGCCTGGAGTTGGCAGGGGAACACCGGGGAGCTGTTTTTT. Amino acid sequence: CAWSWQGNTGELFF.

This clone has a single count. This chain joins TRBV5-4 and TRBJ1-2; D not resolved. V was trimmed by 4 bases and J by 5 bases, leaving 15 bases between them. Germline CDR1 and CDR2: SGHNT and YYREEE (reference sequence). This CDR3 has 14 amino acids. CDR3 region: CASSPRGGEYGYTF. CDR3 coding DNA: TGTGCCAGCAGCCCCCGGGGAGGCGAGTATGGCTACACCTTC.

This rearrangement joins TRBV6-6 to TRBJ2-3, with a possible D match to TRBD2 (7 bases). V lost 4 bases, J lost 4 bases, and 18 bases lay in between. The V gene's germline CDR1 is MNHNY and CDR2 SVGAGI (reference sequence). CDR3 length equals 16 residues. This CDR3 reads CASSSPQGRGSDTQYF. The CDR3, as DNA: TGTGCCAGCAGTTCCCCCCAGGGGAGGGGTTCAGATACGCAGTATTTT.

The rearrangement uses TRBV28 and TRBJ2-3; possible D gene TRBD2, 6 bases. This CDR3 is built from 16 residues. V gave up 3 bases and J gave up 6 bases, with 19 bases separating them. Germline CDR1 reads MDHEN; CDR2 reads SYDVKM. CDR3 sequence reads: CASSFLVGGAADTQYF. CDR3 DNA: TGTGCCAGCAGTTTTTTAGTGGGAGGAGCAGCGGATACGCAGTATTTT.

This chain connects TRBV6-1 to TRBJ2-7, with 7 bases fitting TRBD1. The CDR3 covers 16 residues. V lost 3 bases and J lost 0; bases outside the gene matches: 8. Germline loops: CDR1 MNHNS, CDR2 SASEGT. DNA of the CDR3: TGTGCCAGCAGTGACCAGACAGGGCCGTCCTCCTACGAGCAGTACTTC. This sequence encodes CASSDQTGPSSYEQYF.

CDR3 amino acids: CAARQQGAGETQYF. The CDR3 DNA is TGTGCCGCCAGACAACAGGGGGCGGGCGAGACCCAGTACTTC. This sequence joins TRBV6-1 and TRBJ2-5, with TRBD1 matching over 9 bases. Germline V gives CDR1 MNHNS, CDR2 SASEGT. This CDR3 has 14 residues. The V segment lost 11 bases and the J segment 5 bases; nucleotides outside the gene matches: 12.

This clone was observed once. The chain carries TRBV6-5 and TRBJ1-2; D is unclear. Between the trimmed V and J ends, which lost 2 bases and 2 bases, there was a span of 3 bases. This CDR3 has 12 amino acids. The germline V gene encodes CDR1 MNHEY and CDR2 SVGAGI. The CDR3 region has the DNA TGTGCCAGCAGTTACCAAAACTATGGCTACACCTTC. As protein: CASSYQNYGYTF.

The chain is built from TRBV1 and TRBJ2-4; TRBD2, the table's D call, was not compared with the DNA. TRBV1 is noted as a pseudogene. The CDR3 spans 19 residues. The CDR3 sequence is CTSSQTPGLAGEDKNIQYF. CDR3 nucleotide sequence: TGCACCAGCAGCCAAACGCCGGGACTAGCGGGGGAAGACAAAAACATTCAGTACTTC.

The chain combines TRBV5-3 with TRBJ1-5; D is unresolved. TRBV5-3 is an ORF for which the function is uncertain. V was cut by 4 bases and J by 3 bases, with 20 bases left in between. The CDR3 is 17 amino acids. The CDR3 sequence: CARSQRGDAYHNQPQHF. CDR3 coding DNA: TGTGCCAGAAGCCAACGCGGAGACGCATATCACAATCAGCCCCAGCATTTT.

The chain employs TRBV7-8 and TRBJ1-5; D gene uncertain. In germline, CDR1 is SGHVS, CDR2 FQNEAQ. V was cut by 1 base and J by 0 bases, with 7 bases left in between. CDR3 length: 15 residues. The CDR3 is CASSLEQYSNQPQHF. CDR3 coding DNA: TGTGCCAGCAGCTTAGAACAGTATAGCAATCAGCCCCAGCATTTT. The complete variable domain, with remaining parts taken from reference TRBV7-8 and TRBJ1-5, reads GAGVSQSPRYKVAKRGQDVALRCDPISGHVSLFWYQQALGQGPEFLTYFQNEAQLDKSGLPSDRFFAERPEGSVSTLKIQRTQQEDSAVYLCASSLEQYSNQPQHFGDGTRLSIL.

V is TRBV14 and J is TRBJ2-1, with D hard to call. CDR1 and CDR2 from the germline V gene are SGHDN and FVKESK. CDR3 length: 17 residues. Between the trimmed V and J ends, which lost 1 base and 4 bases, there was a span of 17 bases. CDR3 nucleotides: TGTGCCAGCAGCCAAGTATTCATTCCCTTAGGTTACAATGAGCAGTTCTTC. Protein: CASSQVFIPLGYNEQFF.

This chain connects TRBV5-1 to TRBJ2-3; D is perhaps TRBD1 (6 bases). There are 12 residues in the CDR3. Per the germline V gene, CDR1 is SGHRS and CDR2 is YFSETQ. V was cut by 4 bases and J by 7 bases, with 10 bases left in between. The CDR3 is CASSPQGNTQYF. The CDR3 DNA is TGCGCCAGCAGCCCACAGGGAAATACGCAGTATTTT.

V is TRBV7-2 and J is TRBJ1-2; D gene unclear. The CDR3 length is 16 residues. CDR1 is SGHTA, CDR2 FQGNSA, per germline. The V and J ends lost 1 base and 6 bases respectively, with 18 bases between them. This CDR3 reads CASSLESTESQHGYTF. In DNA form, the CDR3 reads TGTGCCAGCAGCTTAGAGTCCACAGAGAGTCAGCATGGCTACACCTTC.

CDR3 loop: CASSKASEGAYEQYF. CDR3 coding DNA: TGTGCCAGCAGCAAGGCCTCGGAGGGGGCATACGAGCAGTACTTC. The rearrangement joins TRBV7-8 to TRBJ2-7; TRBD1 might be the D (7 bases). Germline CDR1 and CDR2: SGHVS and FQNEAQ. V dropped 5 bases and J dropped 4 bases, with 18 bases sitting between them. The CDR3 is 15 residues long.

The chain links TRBV11-1 to TRBJ2-7, with D possibly matching TRBD2 (6 bases). CDR1 is SGHAT and CDR2 is FQDESV in the germline V gene (reference sequence). The CDR3 totals 14 residues. The V and J ends lost 5 bases and 5 bases respectively, with 16 bases between them. The CDR3 protein is CASSPGGMVHEQYF. The CDR3 nucleotides read TGTGCCAGCAGCCCTGGCGGGATGGTCCACGAGCAGTACTTC.